The 15 T cell receptor beta chains listed next were all sequenced from one sample in a study of siplizumab effects on memory and regulatory T cells. Only in-frame clones appear in the TCRdb table, and some are missing; sequencing was by immunoSEQ multiplex PCR. The data contain some 100,000 clones, around 97% of them singletons. Sequences were obtained from naive CD4+ T cells sorted from blood. The source of these receptors is a human donor in good health.

This chain links TRBV30 with TRBJ1-4; D is unclear. The germline V and J ends were trimmed by 5 bases and 6 bases, with 10 bases remaining between them. Germline CDR1 is GTSNPN and CDR2 is SVGIG (reference sequence). The CDR3 is 12 residues long. CDR3 in amino acids: CAWVRPDEKLFF. In DNA, the CDR3 is TGTGCCTGGGTAAGGCCGGATGAAAAACTGTTTTTT.

The V gene is TRBV6-1, the J gene TRBJ2-7; D perhaps matches TRBD1 (7 bases). V dropped 5 bases and J dropped 6 bases, with 14 bases sitting between them. Germline V CDR1 and CDR2: MNHNS, SASEGT. The CDR3 contains 13 residues. In DNA, the CDR3 is TGTGCCAGCAGTAGAGGGCAGGGGGGCGAGCAGTACTTC. It translates to CASSRGQGGEQYF.

The chain couples TRBV10-3 to TRBJ1-2; TRBD1 matches 9 bases. The V gene's germline CDR1 is ENHRY and CDR2 SYGVKD. CDR3 length: 13 amino acids. V shed 6 bases and J 12 bases; nucleotides not matched to a gene: 11. CDR3 residues: CAISRTGEGPDTF. The CDR3 coding sequence is TGTGCCATCAGCCGGACAGGGGAAGGGCCAGACACCTTC.

This chain uses TRBV5-1 with TRBJ2-2; 10 bases are shared with TRBD2. The germline V gene has CDR1 SGHRS and CDR2 YFSETQ. Unmatched junction bases numbered 1, after V lost 1 base and J lost 1 base. The CDR3 consists of 16 residues. The CDR3 loop reads CASSLLAGGNTGELFF. The CDR3 nucleotides read TGCGCCAGCAGCTTGTTAGCGGGGGGGAACACCGGGGAGCTGTTTTTT.

The rearrangement uses TRBV30 and TRBJ1-2; no reliable D call. The CDR3 runs 11 residues. V was clipped by 5 bases and J by 8 bases, with 12 bases between them. Germline CDR1 and CDR2: GTSNPN and SVGIG (reference sequence). The CDR3 sequence: CAWAGSTGYTF. For the CDR3, the DNA is TGTGCCTGGGCCGGATCCACGGGCTACACCTTC.

This clone has just a few counts. The rearrangement uses TRBV7-7 and TRBJ1-1; D perhaps matches TRBD1 (5 bases). Germline lookup yields CDR1 SSHAT and CDR2 FNYEAQ (reference sequence). The length of the CDR3 is 12 residues. V was trimmed by 10 bases and J by 1 base, leaving 10 bases between them. Written as DNA, the CDR3 is TGTGCCAACCTAACAGGGAACACTGAAGCTTTCTTT. It specifies CANLTGNTEAFF. The full variable domain, its missing parts supplied by reference TRBV7-7 and TRBJ1-1, is GAGVSQSPRYKVTKRGQDVTLRCDPISSHATLYWYQQALGQGPEFLTYFNYEAQPDKSGLPSDRFSAERPEGSISTLTIQRTEQRDSAMYRCANLTGNTEAFFGQGTRLTVV.

This chain uses TRBV4-3 with TRBJ1-5; the D gene is possibly TRBD1 (5 bases). Deletions cut 0 bases from V and 1 base from J, with 10 bases between. CDR3 size: 16 residues. CDR1 and CDR2 from the germline V gene are LGHNA and YSLEER. The CDR3 reads CASSQDWGGSNQPQHF. Written as DNA, the CDR3 is TGCGCCAGCAGCCAAGATTGGGGGGGGAGCAATCAGCCCCAGCATTTT.

The chain carries TRBV7-9 and TRBJ2-3; D uncertain. There are 12 residues in the CDR3. V shed 2 bases and J shed 6 bases, with 6 bases lying between them. Germline CDR1 SEHNR, CDR2 FQNEAQ (reference sequence). This chain's CDR3 is CASSLSKDTQYF. DNA of the CDR3: TGTGCCAGCAGCTTATCCAAGGATACGCAGTATTTT.

This rearrangement joins TRBV7-7 to TRBJ2-1, with TRBD2 identical over 8 bases. V lost 5 bases, J lost 4 bases, and 7 bases stayed unmatched. The CDR3 contains 15 residues. The germline V gene has CDR1 SSHAT and CDR2 FNYEAQ (reference sequence). The CDR3 region is CASSPSRGEYNEQFF. Here the CDR3 DNA reads TGTGCCAGCAGCCCCTCGCGGGGGGAGTACAATGAGCAGTTCTTC.

This chain links TRBV4-2 with TRBJ2-2; D is unresolved. CDR3 length: 16 amino acids. V lost 1 base to trimming and J lost 0 bases, with 9 bases between them. Germline V gene data show CDR1 as LGHNA and CDR2 as YNFKEQ. CDR3 protein: CASSQVPGTNTGELFF. CDR3 DNA sequence: TGTGCCAGCAGCCAAGTTCCAGGAACGAACACCGGGGAGCTGTTTTTT.

The chain couples TRBV7-9 to TRBJ1-5; a possible D gene is TRBD1 (5 bases). CDR1 and CDR2 (germline): SEHNR, FQNEAQ (reference sequence). This CDR3 spans 14 amino acids. The V end lost 6 bases, the J end lost 1 base, and 10 bases lay between the germline ends. The CDR3 loop reads CASSSDRSNQPQHF. In DNA form, the CDR3 reads TGTGCCAGCAGTTCAGACAGAAGCAATCAGCCCCAGCATTTT.

The chain uses TRBV6-1 and TRBJ2-7; tentatively, D is TRBD1 (5 bases). The V and J ends lost 3 bases and 3 bases respectively, with 9 bases between them. The germline gives CDR1 MNHNS, CDR2 SASEGT. CDR3 length: 13 residues. The chain's CDR3 is CASSDWGGYEQYF. CDR3 bases: TGTGCCAGCAGTGATTGGGGCGGCTACGAGCAGTACTTC.

The chain is built from TRBV2 and TRBJ2-2, with D possibly called TRBD1 or TRBD2 (5 bases each). The CDR3 runs to 13 residues. Germline-derived CDR1 and CDR2 are SNHLY and FYNNEI. Trimming removed 1 base at V and 7 bases at J, with 7 bases between. The CDR3 DNA reads as TGTGCCAGCAGTGAAGGGGGGTTCGGGGAGCTGTTTTTT. Its protein is CASSEGGFGELFF. The variable domain in full, completed from reference TRBV2 and TRBJ2-2, reads EPEVTQTPSHQVTQMGQEVILRCVPISNHLYFYWYRQILGQKVEFLVSFYNNEISEKSEIFDDQFSVERPDGSNFTLKIRSTKLEDSAMYFCASSEGGFGELFFGEGSRLTVL.

This clone was observed a single time. The junction does not match germline at one end; this may be a read error. This chain joins TRBV6-1 and TRBJ1-4; 8 bases agree with TRBD1. CDR3 length equals 12 residues. The germline V gene has CDR1 MNHNS and CDR2 SASEGT. CDR3: CASSEATGVRLF. CDR3 in DNA: TGTGCCAGCAGTGAAGCGACAGGGGTTAGACTTTTT.

This rearrangement joins TRBV10-2 to TRBJ2-2; possible D gene TRBD1, 5 bases. Germline V gene lookup returns CDR1 WSHSY and CDR2 SAAADI. V lost 4 bases and J lost 5, with 17 bases in between. The CDR3 extends over 16 amino acids. CDR3 amino acids: CASSGFYGASTGELFF. In nucleotides, the CDR3 is TGCGCCAGCAGTGGGTTTTATGGGGCGTCAACCGGGGAGCTGTTTTTT.